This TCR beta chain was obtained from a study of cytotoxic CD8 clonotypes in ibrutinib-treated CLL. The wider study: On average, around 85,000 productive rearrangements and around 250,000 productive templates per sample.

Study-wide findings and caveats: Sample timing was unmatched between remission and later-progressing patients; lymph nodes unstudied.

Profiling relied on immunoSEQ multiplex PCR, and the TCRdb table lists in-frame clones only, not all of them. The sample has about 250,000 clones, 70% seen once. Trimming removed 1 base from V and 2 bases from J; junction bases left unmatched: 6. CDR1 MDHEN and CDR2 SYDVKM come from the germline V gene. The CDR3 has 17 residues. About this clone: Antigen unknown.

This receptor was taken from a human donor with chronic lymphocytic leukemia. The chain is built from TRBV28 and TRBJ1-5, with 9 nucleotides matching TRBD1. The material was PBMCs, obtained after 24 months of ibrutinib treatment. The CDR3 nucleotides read TGTGCCAGCAGTTTATCGACAGGGGGATGGGGCAATCAGCCCCAGCATTTT. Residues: CASSLSTGGWGNQPQHF.